This T cell receptor (beta chain) was documented in a study of T-cell memory formation after mild COVID-19. The CDR3 runs 16 residues. J lost 8 bases, V lost 0 bases, and 7 bases had no gene match. Germline values: CDR1 SGHKS, CDR2 YYEKEE (reference sequence). In regard to this clonotype: Its antigen remains unknown.

The TCR alpha and TCR beta cDNA libraries, bearing sample barcodes and UMIs, were generated by 5'RACE using constant-segment primers. TCRdb reanalysed the 5' RACE reads using MiXCR and keeps one entry per CDR3 protein. The sample consists of roughly 620,000 distinct CDR3 sequences, roughly 18% of them appearing once. Whole-study results and caveats: A second wave expanding day 15 to 37 was CD4+-biased; contracting clones were balanced.

The TCR sequence derives from an adult woman who had mild COVID-19 (a few samples of this study predate the infection). Cell type and time point are not known. Sequences were obtained from PBMCs or a T cell subset sorted from them (not recorded which). The chain joins TRBV5-5 to TRBJ1-5, with 11 bases identical to TRBD1. In nucleotides, the CDR3 is TGTGCCAGCAGCTTGGTGGGACAGGGGGTTGCGGAGCCCCAGCATTTT. It codes for CASSLVGQGVAEPQHF.